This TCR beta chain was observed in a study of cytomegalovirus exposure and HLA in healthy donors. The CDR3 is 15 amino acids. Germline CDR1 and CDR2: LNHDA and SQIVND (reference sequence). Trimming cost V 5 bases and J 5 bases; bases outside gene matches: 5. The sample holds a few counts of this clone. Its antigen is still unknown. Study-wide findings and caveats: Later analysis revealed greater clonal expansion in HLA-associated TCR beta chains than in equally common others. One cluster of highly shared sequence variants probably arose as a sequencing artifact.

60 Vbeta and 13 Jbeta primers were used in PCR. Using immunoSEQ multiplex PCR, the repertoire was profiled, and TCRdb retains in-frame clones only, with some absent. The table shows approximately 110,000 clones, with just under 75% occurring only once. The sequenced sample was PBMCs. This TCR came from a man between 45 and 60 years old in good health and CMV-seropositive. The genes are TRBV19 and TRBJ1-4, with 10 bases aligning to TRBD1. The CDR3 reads CASSSQTGGNEKLFF. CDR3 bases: TGTGCCAGTAGTTCCCAGACAGGGGGCAATGAAAAACTGTTTTTT.